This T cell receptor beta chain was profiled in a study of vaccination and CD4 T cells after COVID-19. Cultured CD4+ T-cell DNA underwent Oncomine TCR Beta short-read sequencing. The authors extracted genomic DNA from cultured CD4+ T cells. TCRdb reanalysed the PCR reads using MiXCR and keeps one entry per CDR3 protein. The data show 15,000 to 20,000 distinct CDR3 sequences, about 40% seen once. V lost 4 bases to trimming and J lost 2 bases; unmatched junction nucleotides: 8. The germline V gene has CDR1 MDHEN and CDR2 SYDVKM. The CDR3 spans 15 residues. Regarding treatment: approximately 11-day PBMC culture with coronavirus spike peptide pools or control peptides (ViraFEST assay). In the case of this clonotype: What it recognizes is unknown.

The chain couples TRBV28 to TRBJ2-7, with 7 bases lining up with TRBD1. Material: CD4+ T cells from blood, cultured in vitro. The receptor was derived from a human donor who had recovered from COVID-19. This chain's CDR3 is CASSSAGQATYEQYF. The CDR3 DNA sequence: TGTGCCAGCAGTTCAGCCGGACAGGCCACCTACGAGCAGTACTTC.